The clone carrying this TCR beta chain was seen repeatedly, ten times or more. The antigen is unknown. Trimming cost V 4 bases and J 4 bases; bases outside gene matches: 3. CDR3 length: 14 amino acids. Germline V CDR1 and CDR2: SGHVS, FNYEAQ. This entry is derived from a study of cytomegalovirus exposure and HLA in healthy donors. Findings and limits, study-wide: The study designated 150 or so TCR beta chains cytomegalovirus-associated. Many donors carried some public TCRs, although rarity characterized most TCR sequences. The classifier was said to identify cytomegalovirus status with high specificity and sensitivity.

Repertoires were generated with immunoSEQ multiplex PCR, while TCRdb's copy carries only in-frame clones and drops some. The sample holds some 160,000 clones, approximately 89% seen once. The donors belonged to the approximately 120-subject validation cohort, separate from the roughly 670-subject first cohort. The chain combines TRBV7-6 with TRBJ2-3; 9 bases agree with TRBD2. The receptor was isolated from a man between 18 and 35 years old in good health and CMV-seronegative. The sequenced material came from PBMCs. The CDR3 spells CASSYGTSPDTQYF. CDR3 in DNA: TGTGCCAGCAGCTATGGGACTAGCCCAGATACGCAGTATTTT.